This TCR beta chain was sequenced for a study of CD8 T cells in ankylosing spondylitis. This clonotype was seen at least ten times. What it recognizes is unknown. Study results and limitations: Certain motif variants had earlier been reported in reactive arthritis synovial fluid and blood. Blood of patients with ankylosing spondylitis appeared to be characterized by a TCR beta motif of 8 or 9 highly homologous variants.

The V end was cut by 4 bases, the J end by 4 bases, with 9 bases between. The CDR3 is made up of 13 amino acids. Germline lookup yields CDR1 LGHNA and CDR2 YSLEER. TCRdb fed the 5' RACE reads into MiXCR, producing one record per CDR3 protein. The sample lists hundreds of thousands of distinct CDR3 sequences, approximately 9% seen once, with almost 7% in the top ten. The V call is TRBV4-3, the J call TRBJ2-3; D is ambiguous. Sequenced input: blood, either unsorted or a sorted T cell fraction (not recorded which). This sequence was found in a male donor with ankylosing spondylitis or in good health (not recorded which). The CDR3 reads CASSRLKADTQYF. CDR3 bases: TGCGCCAGCAGCCGGCTCAAGGCAGATACGCAGTATTTT.